The subject of this entry is one T cell receptor beta chain. This sample was included in a study of blood T cell repertoires in COVID-19. Germline V gene data show CDR1 as MGHDK and CDR2 as SYGVNS. The CDR3 runs 15 residues. V was shortened by 4 bases and J by 1 base, with 13 bases between the two germline ends. Sequencing was performed with immunoSEQ multiplex PCR; in TCRdb, only in-frame clones are kept and a portion is missing. This table has some 99,000 clones, 84% appearing once. The sequence derives from a woman older than 75 with active or convalescent COVID-19. V and J are TRBV25-1 and TRBJ1-1, with D perhaps TRBD1 (5 bases). Sequenced sample: peripheral blood. DNA of the CDR3: TGTGCCAGCAGTGTGACCTCTACAGGGAACACTGAAGCTTTCTTT. Residues: CASSVTSTGNTEAFF.